These 17 T cell receptor beta chains were sequenced from one sample in a study of control samples from healthy donors and cancer patients. The method was immunoSEQ multiplex PCR; TCRdb's version includes in-frame clones alone and lacks a portion of them. The repertoire holds about 130,000 clones, with approximately 92% as singletons. The sequencing input was blood. Receptors were obtained from a man in his forties in good health.

The CDR3 region is CASSSNGTHEQFF. The CDR3 DNA sequence: TGTGCCAGCAGCAGCAACGGGACCCATGAGCAGTTCTTC. V and J are TRBV21-1 and TRBJ2-1. TRBV21-1 is recorded as a pseudogene. The length of the CDR3 is 13 residues.

This clone appeared a few times. This chain uses TRBV6-5 with TRBJ1-6; perhaps TRBD1 as D (5 bases). Germline values: CDR1 MNHEY, CDR2 SVGAGI. The CDR3 runs 15 residues. The ends were cut back, 1 base at V and 9 bases at J, with 13 bases in the middle. DNA of the CDR3: TGTGCCAGCAGTTACTTCGGGACTCTGGGTTCACCCCTCCACTTT. This encodes CASSYFGTLGSPLHF.

The genes are TRBV12-3 or TRBV12-4 and TRBJ1-2; D call uncertain. The CDR3 is 13 amino acids. V shed 3 bases and J shed 2 bases, with 7 bases lying between them. As DNA, the CDR3 is TGTGCCAGCAGTTTCGGCCAAAACTATGGCTACACCTTC. Protein product: CASSFGQNYGYTF.

The gene calls are TRBV3-1 (or the pseudogene TRBV3-2) and TRBJ1-2, with TRBD1 matching 7 bases. CDR1 LGHDT and CDR2 YNNKEL come from the germline V gene (reference sequence). V dropped 0 bases and J dropped 4; count of bases not matched to a gene: 2. The CDR3 consists of 14 residues. CDR3 region: CASSQEDRVYGYTF. The CDR3 DNA follows: TGTGCCAGCAGCCAAGAAGACAGGGTCTATGGCTACACCTTC.

The gene calls are TRBV11-3 and TRBJ2-3; 10 bases are a match to TRBD2. The CDR3 covers 14 residues. Germline values: CDR1 SGHNT, CDR2 YENEEA. The trim removed 8 bases at V and 2 bases at J, leaving 4 bases unmatched. CDR3 amino acids: CASSSGGFTDTQYF. DNA of the CDR3: TGTGCCAGCTCTAGCGGGGGTTTCACAGATACGCAGTATTTT.

The V gene is TRBV5-1, the J gene TRBJ1-5; D gene ambiguous. This CDR3 is built from 13 residues. Germline CDR1 SGHRS, CDR2 YFSETQ. V was trimmed by 2 bases and J by 7 bases, leaving 10 bases between them. The CDR3 here is CASSLAREQPQHF. CDR3 nucleotide sequence: TGCGCCAGCAGCTTAGCGAGGGAACAGCCCCAGCATTTT.

The chain recombines TRBV2 with TRBJ2-3; D may be TRBD2 (5 bases). The CDR3 runs to 14 residues. From germline, CDR1 is SNHLY and CDR2 FYNNEI. V shed 2 bases and J shed 6 bases, with 12 bases lying between them. CDR3 sequence (DNA): TGTGCCAGCAGTGAACGGCTGAGGGTGGATACGCAGTATTTT. It codes for CASSERLRVDTQYF.

The chain is built from TRBV2 and TRBJ2-7; D might be TRBD1 (7 bases). The CDR3 length is 14 residues. Trimming cost V 4 bases and J 2 bases, with 12 bases left between them. Germline V gives CDR1 SNHLY, CDR2 FYNNEI. This CDR3 is CASSGVRGAYEQYF. CDR3 nucleotides: TGTGCCAGCAGTGGCGTCAGGGGGGCCTACGAGCAGTACTTC.

The rearrangement links TRBV19 to TRBJ2-7; TRBD1 matches 8 bases. The CDR3 runs 13 residues. Per the germline V gene, CDR1 is LNHDA and CDR2 is SQIVND (reference sequence). Trimming took 5 bases from V and 5 from J; bases not matched to a gene: 5. CDR3 loop: CASSRQGAHEQYF. CDR3 DNA: TGTGCCAGTAGTCGGCAGGGGGCCCACGAGCAGTACTTC.

This clone has only a few counts. V and J are TRBV7-9 and TRBJ2-7; 11 bases agree with TRBD2. With V trimmed by 5 bases and J by 4 bases, 16 bases remained unmatched. This CDR3 has 18 amino acids. In germline, CDR1 is SEHNR, CDR2 FQNEAQ (reference sequence). In DNA form, the CDR3 reads TGTGCCAGCAGCGATGGACTAGCGGGCCGCAAGGATTTATACGAGCAGTACTTC. This sequence encodes CASSDGLAGRKDLYEQYF.

The chain recombines TRBV7-3 with TRBJ1-2; D is possibly TRBD1 (5 bases). The ends were cut back, 8 bases at V and 7 bases at J, with 17 bases in the middle. CDR3 length: 13 residues. Germline assignment: CDR1 SGHTA and CDR2 FQGTGA. CDR3 residues: CASGQGEGLGYTF. As DNA, the CDR3 is TGTGCCAGCGGACAAGGGGAAGGCCTTGGCTACACCTTC.

The chain joins TRBV6-5 to TRBJ1-1, with TRBD1 identical over 9 bases. This CDR3 comprises 14 residues. Germline lookup yields CDR1 MNHEY and CDR2 SVGAGI. V shed 6 bases and J 11 bases; nucleotides not matched to a gene: 13. The CDR3 is CASRQQGQGAKAFF. In DNA, the CDR3 is TGTGCCAGCAGGCAGCAGGGACAGGGCGCTAAGGCTTTCTTT.

This sequence joins TRBV4-1 and TRBJ1-2, with D tentatively TRBD1 (6 bases). V was trimmed by 4 bases and J by 1 base, leaving 19 bases between them. This CDR3 comprises 17 residues. The germline V gene encodes CDR1 MGHRA and CDR2 YSYEKL. The DNA of the CDR3 is TGCGCCAGCAGCCCAACCTTGAGGCCAGGGGTTAACTATGGCTACACCTTC. Amino acid sequence: CASSPTLRPGVNYGYTF.

The CDR3 coding sequence is TGTGCCAGCACTCTGGCAGGGGGGGGCAATCAGCCCCAGCATTTT. This sequence encodes CASTLAGGGNQPQHF. The gene calls are TRBV6-5 and TRBJ1-5; 7 positions agree with TRBD1. Per the germline V gene, CDR1 is MNHEY and CDR2 is SVGAGI. J lost 2 bases, V lost 7 bases, and 8 bases had no gene match. This CDR3 comprises 15 residues.

This chain joins TRBV5-6 and TRBJ2-7; unclear D gene. From germline, CDR1 is SGHDT and CDR2 YYEEEE. Trimming cost V 1 base and J 4 bases, with 6 bases left between them. The CDR3 is made up of 12 amino acids. CDR3 bases: TGTGCCAGCAGCTTGAGCGATTACGAGCAGTACTTC. Translated: CASSLSDYEQYF.

V gene TRBV6-1 combines with J gene TRBJ2-3; unclear D gene. CDR1 is MNHNS, CDR2 SASEGT, per germline. The ends were cut back, 2 bases at V and 4 bases at J, with 10 bases in the middle. The CDR3 is 14 residues long. DNA for the CDR3: TGTGCCAGCAGTGAATGGCCCCGCGCAGATACGCAGTATTTT. This encodes CASSEWPRADTQYF.

The chain is built from TRBV12-5 and TRBJ2-7; D gene unclear. V lost 5 bases and J 3 bases, leaving 11 bases between the germline ends. Germline loops: CDR1 LGHNT, CDR2 FRNRAP. The CDR3 extends over 13 amino acids. DNA of the CDR3: TGTGCTAGTGGTGCCCCTGGGAACTACGAGCAGTACTTC. It encodes CASGAPGNYEQYF.